The clone carrying this TCR beta chain was detected only a few times. Its antigen is undetermined. This entry belongs to a study of T-cell memory formation after mild COVID-19. Across the whole study: Largely, TCR clusters stayed within a single donor.

Study-level results: The study detected some responding clones in pre-infection memory, suggesting cross-reactive memory joined. Of the contracting clones, CD4+ ones lay mainly in CM and EM, and CD8+ ones in EMRA.

Trimming left V 4 bases short and J 6 bases short, with 7 bases between. This CDR3 has 12 amino acids. The germline V gene has CDR1 SEHNR and CDR2 FQNEAQ (reference sequence). TCR alpha and TCR beta cDNA libraries carrying sample barcodes and UMIs came from 5'RACE with constant-segment primers. Using its own MiXCR run on the 5' RACE reads, TCRdb lists one record per CDR3 protein. The repertoire holds 450,000 or so distinct CDR3 sequences, with nearly 25% as singletons. V is TRBV7-9 and J is TRBJ2-1; D is undetermined. The receptor was derived from an adult woman who had mild COVID-19 (a few samples of this study predate the infection). Cell type and time point are not known. The sequenced material came from PBMCs or a T cell subset sorted from them (not recorded which). CDR3 region: CASSSPSNEQFF. CDR3 nucleotides: TGTGCCAGCAGCTCCCCCAGCAATGAGCAGTTCTTC.